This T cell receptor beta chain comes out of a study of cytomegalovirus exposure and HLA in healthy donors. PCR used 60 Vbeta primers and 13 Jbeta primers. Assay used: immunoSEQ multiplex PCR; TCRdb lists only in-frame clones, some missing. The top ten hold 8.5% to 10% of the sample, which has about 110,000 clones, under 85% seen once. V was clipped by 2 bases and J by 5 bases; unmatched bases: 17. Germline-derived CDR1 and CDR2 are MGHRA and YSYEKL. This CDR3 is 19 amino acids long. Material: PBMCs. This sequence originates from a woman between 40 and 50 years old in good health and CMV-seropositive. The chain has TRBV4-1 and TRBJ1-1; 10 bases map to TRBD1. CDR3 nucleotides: TGCGCCAGCAGCCAACCTCCCAGATCGACAGGGGGCGTGAGGACTGAAGCTTTCTTT. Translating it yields CASSQPPRSTGGVRTEAFF.